A selection of T cell receptor beta chains follows, all from one sample in a study of shared clonotypes between healthy human individuals. Only in-frame clones appear in the TCRdb table, and some are missing; sequencing was by immunoSEQ multiplex PCR. The repertoire has about 2 million clones, 90% to 95% of them found once; the top ten carry under 0.15%. The sample comprised naive CD4+ T cells sorted from blood. The receptors were sampled from a man in his late teens or twenties in good health. Both conserved end residues are part of each CDR3. Each record gives: D gene, V gene, J gene, CDR3 protein, CDR3 DNA. The D gene is left open where the match is weak.

>NA|TRBV5-4|TRBJ1-1
CASSGRTWTGEAFF
TGTGCCAGCAGCGGGAGGACTTGGACTGGTGAAGCTTTCTTT
>TRBD2|TRBV11-2|TRBJ2-7
CASSLYSLAGVRYEQYF
TGTGCCAGCAGCTTATATTCACTAGCGGGAGTTAGGTACGAGCAGTACTTC
>TRBD1|TRBV2|TRBJ1-1
CASTGTALMNTEAFF
TGTGCCAGCACCGGGACAGCCCTCATGAACACTGAAGCTTTCTTT
>NA|TRBV9|TRBJ2-3
CASSSTRLTSTDTQYF
TGTGCCAGCAGCTCGACTAGGCTAACCAGCACAGATACGCAGTATTTT
>TRBD1|TRBV27|TRBJ2-5
CASSFTGGFSNGETQYF
TGTGCCAGCAGTTTCACAGGGGGTTTTAGTAACGGGGAGACCCAGTACTTC
>NA|TRBV28|TRBJ2-7
CASLGRASSDEQYF
TGTGCCAGCCTGGGCAGGGCCTCGTCTGACGAGCAGTACTTC
>TRBD1|TRBV4-1|TRBJ1-5
CASSQEPPGGIQPQHF
TGCGCCAGCAGCCAAGAACCCCCAGGGGGGATTCAGCCCCAGCATTTT
>NA|TRBV18|TRBJ2-6
CASSSGPKISGANVLTF
TGTGCCAGCTCCTCGGGACCCAAGATCTCTGGGGCCAACGTCCTGACTTTC
>NA|TRBV7-8|TRBJ2-7
CASSLEFSYEQYF
TGTGCCAGCAGCTTAGAATTTTCCTACGAGCAGTACTTC
>NA|TRBV6-7|TRBJ1-1
CASSYERGNTEAFF
TGTGCCAGCAGTTACGAGAGGGGGAACACTGAAGCTTTCTTT
>TRBD1|TRBV5-1|TRBJ1-6
CASKSGDSLNSPLHF
TGCGCCAGCAAGTCAGGGGACAGCCTTAATTCACCCCTCCACTTT
>NA|TRBV2|TRBJ1-2
CASSRDARVDGYTF
TGTGCCAGCAGTCGGGACGCCAGGGTAGATGGCTACACCTTC
>NA|TRBV25-1|TRBJ1-2
CASSREGGFYYGYTF
TGTGCCAGCAGCCGGGAGGGGGGTTTCTACTATGGCTACACCTTC
>TRBD1|TRBV30|TRBJ2-5
CAWAGGSQETQYF
TGTGCCTGGGCAGGGGGCTCCCAAGAGACCCAGTACTTC
>NA|TRBV2|TRBJ1-1
CASSGAQVTEAFF
TGTGCCAGCAGTGGAGCCCAAGTCACTGAAGCTTTCTTT
>TRBD2|TRBV11-2|TRBJ2-7
CASTTYSGRVHEQYF
TGTGCCAGCACCACCTACAGCGGGAGGGTTCACGAGCAGTACTTC
>TRBD2|TRBV5-1|TRBJ2-5
CASSLRGLAGESGETQYF
TGCGCCAGCAGCCTTAGGGGACTAGCGGGGGAGTCCGGAGAGACCCAGTACTTC
>TRBD1|TRBV5-4|TRBJ2-7
CASSPGTGGHLSGEQYF
TGTGCCAGCAGCCCGGGGACAGGGGGCCACCTTTCGGGCGAGCAGTACTTC
>NA|TRBV5-4|TRBJ1-2
CASSLTENYGYTF
TGTGCCAGCAGCTTGACAGAGAACTATGGCTACACCTTC
>NA|TRBV18|TRBJ2-1
CASSPDWDEQFF
TGTGCCAGCTCACCCGACTGGGATGAGCAGTTCTTC
>NA|TRBV27|TRBJ2-7
CASTRVSGLDEQYF
TGTGCCAGCACTCGAGTGTCAGGGTTGGACGAGCAGTACTTC
>NA|TRBV9|TRBJ2-1
CASSELGGSYNEQFF
TGTGCCAGCAGCGAGCTCGGAGGATCCTACAATGAGCAGTTCTTC